This passage covers 24 T cell receptor beta chains from one sample sequenced in a study of neurological immune-mediated disorders. TCRdb independently ran MiXCR on the 5' RACE reads; one entry per CDR3 protein. The table has tens of thousands of distinct CDR3 sequences, 4% to 6% seen once. What was sequenced was PBMCs. The receptors stem from a man aged 18-30 years with multiple sclerosis.

This clonotype occurred many times. Relative to the germline gene, one junction end is altered; a read error may explain this. This chain joins TRBV6-1 and TRBJ1-5; the D is unclear. CDR1 MNHNS and CDR2 SASEGT come from the germline V gene. CDR3 size: 15 residues. In DNA, the CDR3 is TGTGCCAGCAGTGTCTGGCACGCGGAGGATCAGCCCCAGAATTTT. Protein product: CASSVWHAEDQPQNF.

This clonotype has at least ten counts. The chain combines TRBV7-2 with TRBJ2-7, with 7 bases aligning to TRBD2. V lost 4 bases to trimming and J lost 2 bases; unmatched junction nucleotides: 5. The CDR3 extends over 14 amino acids. Germline CDR1 SGHTA, CDR2 FQGNSA. The CDR3, as DNA: TGTGCCAGCAGCTCCCCGGGACTAACCTACGAGCAGTACTTC. It encodes CASSSPGLTYEQYF. The full variable domain, completed using reference TRBV7-2 and TRBJ2-7, is GAGVSQSPSNKVTEKGKDVELRCDPISGHTALYWYRQSLGQGLEFLIYFQGNSAPDKSGLPSDRFSAERTGGSVSTLTIQRTQQEDSAVYLCASSSPGLTYEQYFGPGTRLTVT.

The gene calls are TRBV5-1 and TRBJ2-3; D unclear. Trimming stripped 0 bases from V and 4 bases from J, with 9 bases between. The CDR3 extends over 14 amino acids. Germline V gene sequence: CDR1 SGHRS, CDR2 YFSETQ. The CDR3 DNA reads as TGCGCCAGCAGCTTGGGAGTTTCCGCAGATACGCAGTATTTT. This gives the protein CASSLGVSADTQYF.

About this clonotype itself: A much bigger clone sits one base away, suggesting this may be a read error. CDR3 DNA sequence: TGTGCCAGCTGTTTAGCGGCGAACACTGAAGCTTTCTTT. Translated: CASCLAANTEAFF. The chain employs TRBV27 and TRBJ1-1, with D unresolved. The germline V gene encodes CDR1 MNHEY and CDR2 SMNVEV (reference sequence). The CDR3 length is 13 residues.

This clonotype occurred many times. The V gene is TRBV20-1, the J gene TRBJ1-4; D not certain. Germline CDR1 DFQATT, CDR2 SNEGSKA (reference sequence). V lost 4 bases to trimming and J lost 8 bases, with 11 bases between them. CDR3 length equals 12 residues. For the CDR3, the DNA is TGCAGTGCTAAGTTCGGTAACGAAAAACTGTTTTTT. Residues: CSAKFGNEKLFF.

Ten or more counts support this clonotype. The chain combines TRBV12-3 or TRBV12-4 with TRBJ2-3; a possible D gene is TRBD1 (5 bases). V lost 0 bases to trimming and J lost 2 bases, with 6 bases between them. The CDR3 has 14 amino acids. In DNA, the CDR3 is TGTGCCAGCAGTTTAGCGACAGCCACAGATACGCAGTATTTT. Its translation: CASSLATATDTQYF.

The chain recombines TRBV5-1 with TRBJ1-1; TRBD1 agrees at 7 bases. Germline lookup yields CDR1 SGHRS and CDR2 YFSETQ. This CDR3 contains 14 residues. The J segment lost 4 bases and the V segment lost 6 bases, leaving 9 bases of the junction unmatched. The CDR3 DNA sequence: TGCGCCAGCACCTCGAACTACAGGGGCACTGAAGCTTTCTTT. Protein: CASTSNYRGTEAFF. Drawing the rest from reference TRBV5-1 and TRBJ1-1, the complete variable domain is KAGVTQTPRYLIKTRGQQVTLSCSPISGHRSVSWYQQTPGQGLQFLFEYFSETQRNKGNFPGRFSGRQFSNSRSEMNVSTLELGDSALYLCASTSNYRGTEAFFGQGTRLTVV.

To note about this clonotype: A clone one base away is much larger, so this may be a read error. V usage is TRBV7-2 and J usage is TRBJ2-1, with 7 nucleotides matching TRBD2. The CDR3 runs to 15 residues. The germline V gene has CDR1 SGHTA and CDR2 FQGNSA. The CDR3 is CVSSLAWSGTNEQFF. CDR3 nucleotides: TGTGTCAGCAGCTTAGCGTGGAGCGGGACCAATGAGCAGTTCTTC.

This clonotype was detected ten times or more. The chain links TRBV20-1 to TRBJ2-1, with a weak D call TRBD1 (8 bases). Germline CDR1 reads DFQATT; CDR2 reads SNEGSKA (reference sequence). The V end lost 0 bases, the J end lost 3 bases, and 12 bases lay between the germline ends. The CDR3 length is 15 residues. In nucleotides, the CDR3 is TGCAGTGCTAGAGATACAGGGGGGGACTACAATGAGCAGTTCTTC. Encoded protein: CSARDTGGDYNEQFF.

In its sample, this clonotype was seen many times. This chain joins TRBV5-6 and TRBJ2-1, with 14 nucleotides matching TRBD2. CDR1 and CDR2 (germline): SGHDT, YYEEEE. This CDR3 contains 18 residues. Unmatched junction bases numbered 7, after V lost 4 bases and J lost 1 base. CDR3 nucleotide sequence: TGTGCCAGCAGCCCTGGACTAGCGGGAGGACAATCCTACAATGAGCAGTTCTTC. Translating gives CASSPGLAGGQSYNEQFF. Filled out from reference TRBV5-6 and TRBJ2-1, the complete variable domain reads DAGVTQSPTHLIKTRGQQVTLRCSPKSGHDTVSWYQQALGQGPQFIFQYYEEEERQRGNFPDRFSGHQFPNYSSELNVNALLLGDSALYLCASSPGLAGGQSYNEQFFGPGTRLTVL.

This clonotype appeared many times. This chain uses TRBV12-3 or TRBV12-4 with TRBJ1-2; TRBD1 agrees at 10 bases. J was trimmed by 7 bases and V by 7 bases; bases with no gene match: 6. The CDR3 covers 13 residues. The CDR3 DNA is TGTGCCAGCACCGGGACAGGGGTGGGTGGCTACACCTTC. It yields the protein CASTGTGVGGYTF.

This clonotype was counted at least ten times. The V and J genes are TRBV5-6 and TRBJ2-7; TRBD2 is a possible D gene (6 bases). The V end was cut by 4 bases, the J end by 4 bases, with 15 bases between. CDR1 and CDR2 (germline): SGHDT, YYEEEE. The length of the CDR3 is 14 residues. The CDR3 region has the DNA TGTGCCAGCAGCCTCCGACTAGACCCATACGAGCAGTACTTC. This sequence encodes CASSLRLDPYEQYF.

This clonotype was picked up many times. This sequence joins TRBV5-1 and TRBJ2-2; no firm D call. The CDR3 is 15 residues long. Germline assignment: CDR1 SGHRS and CDR2 YFSETQ. The ends were cut back, 2 bases at V and 6 bases at J, with 14 bases in the middle. DNA for the CDR3: TGCGCCAGCAGCTTTAGGCCGACCAGCGCCGGGGAGCTGTTTTTT. This encodes CASSFRPTSAGELFF.

There are many counts of this clonotype. The V gene is TRBV5-1, the J gene TRBJ2-4; 13 bases line up with TRBD2. The germline V gene has CDR1 SGHRS and CDR2 YFSETQ. Unmatched junction bases numbered 11, after V lost 4 bases and J lost 10 bases. This CDR3 contains 16 residues. CDR3 residues: CASSLGTSGVMKIQYF. Written as DNA, the CDR3 is TGCGCCAGCAGCCTCGGGACTAGCGGGGTAATGAAAATTCAGTACTTC.

This clonotype was counted many times. The rearrangement uses TRBV29-1 and TRBJ2-1, with 7 bases fitting TRBD2. This CDR3 has 15 amino acids. V trimming: 4 bases; J trimming: 3 bases; junction bases outside the gene matches: 9. Germline V gene lookup returns CDR1 SQVTM and CDR2 ANQGSEA. The CDR3 nucleotides are TGCAGCGTTGCGTTCCGGCTAGCGGTCTACAATGAGCAGTTCTTC. This encodes CSVAFRLAVYNEQFF.

At least ten counts were recorded for this clonotype. V usage is TRBV5-6 and J usage is TRBJ1-1; the D gene is possibly TRBD1 (6 bases). CDR1 is SGHDT and CDR2 is YYEEEE in the germline V gene. This CDR3 region has 13 residues. The ends were cut back, 1 base at V and 3 bases at J, with 7 bases in the middle. The chain's CDR3 is CASSLQGYTEAFF. The CDR3 region has the DNA TGTGCCAGCAGCTTGCAGGGGTACACTGAAGCTTTCTTT.

In this sample, this clonotype turned up a few times. Sequence at one end of the junction differs from germline and may be a read error. V and J are TRBV12-3 or TRBV12-4 and TRBJ1-5; D unclear. The CDR3 contains 14 residues. The CDR3 DNA reads as TGTGCCAGCAGTTTAGGGCAGGCTAATCAGCCCCAGAATTTT. Its translation is CASSLGQANQPQNF.

This clonotype has ten or more counts. The V gene is TRBV7-9, the J gene TRBJ2-7, with D uncertain. The CDR3 runs to 12 residues. From germline, CDR1 is SEHNR and CDR2 FQNEAQ (reference sequence). V shed 5 bases and J shed 7 bases, with 12 bases lying between them. The CDR3, as DNA: TGTGCCAGCAGCCCAGACTTAAGGGAGCAGTACTTC. Protein: CASSPDLREQYF.

This clonotype was seen ten or more times. A read error may account for a junction end that differs from germline. The chain combines TRBV5-1 with TRBJ2-7; 9 bases fit TRBD1. Germline V gene lookup returns CDR1 SGHRS and CDR2 YFSETQ. The CDR3 consists of 14 residues. The CDR3 here is CASSRWGQGEIGSF. The CDR3 DNA follows: TGCGCCAGCAGCAGGTGGGGACAGGGTGAGATCGGGAGCTTC.

This clonotype occurred many times. V is TRBV27 and J is TRBJ1-1, with 9 bases matching TRBD1. Germline V gene lookup returns CDR1 MNHEY and CDR2 SMNVEV (reference sequence). This CDR3 is 15 amino acids long. V was clipped by 3 bases and J by 11 bases; unmatched bases: 13. This CDR3 reads CASSFGTGRMSMAFF. In nucleotides, the CDR3 is TGTGCCAGCAGTTTCGGGACAGGGAGGATGAGTATGGCTTTCTTT.

This clonotype was found many times. The CDR3 protein is CASTEGHRTLSTDTQYF. The DNA for the CDR3 is TGTGCCAGCACCGAGGGCCACAGGACCCTTAGCACAGATACGCAGTATTTT. This chain joins TRBV7-9 and TRBJ2-3; D tentatively fits TRBD1 or TRBD2 (5 bases each). Trimming removed 7 bases at V and 0 bases at J, with 20 bases between. The germline V gene encodes CDR1 SEHNR and CDR2 FQNEAQ (reference sequence). The CDR3 runs to 17 residues.

The table lists this clonotype with many counts. The chain couples TRBV29-1 to TRBJ2-1; 9 bases match TRBD1. This CDR3 has 14 residues. Germline V gene data show CDR1 as SQVTM and CDR2 as ANQGSEA. V shed 6 bases and J 7 bases; nucleotides not matched to a gene: 10. CDR3 residues: CSVLTGGSGNEQFF. In DNA form, the CDR3 reads TGCAGCGTCTTAACAGGGGGCTCGGGAAATGAGCAGTTCTTC.

The table lists this clonotype with many counts. The chain couples TRBV20-1 to TRBJ2-1; the match to TRBD2 covers 13 bases. Germline CDR1 is DFQATT and CDR2 is SNEGSKA (reference sequence). This CDR3 is 13 amino acids long. Losses at the gene ends were 6 bases for V and 7 bases for J; bases not matched to a gene: 3. In nucleotides, the CDR3 is TGCAGTGCCAGGACTAGCGGGAGAAATGAGCAGTTCTTC. Translating gives CSARTSGRNEQFF.

This clonotype occurred many times. A much larger clone is a single base away; this may be a read error. The chain combines TRBV5-1 with TRBJ2-4; 8 bases are shared with TRBD2. In germline, CDR1 is SGHRS, CDR2 YFSETQ. The CDR3 is 15 amino acids. The J segment lost 10 bases and the V segment lost 2 bases, leaving 11 bases of the junction unmatched. The CDR3: CASSFDAGGYEIQYF. DNA of the CDR3: TGCGCCAGCAGCTTCGACGCGGGGGGTTATGAAATTCAGTACTTC.